The 21 T cell receptor beta chains below come from one sample, sequenced in a study of T cell repertoires in cytomegalovirus infection (dated by TCRdb to between 2018 and 2020). Instrument on record: Illumina HiSeq 1500. The public sequencing data were trimmed at Q25 with fastp and processed into clonotypes with MiXCR by TCRdb, which kept only in-frame beta chains. CDR3 protein sequences are deduplicated, and each keeps its most common genes and DNA. For this sample the table gives some 150,000 distinct CDR3 sequences, of which over 25% were detected only once. Of the sample, roughly half is held by the ten largest clones. Antigen specificity for these receptors is unknown. The treatment or condition label here, explained by the study, means: in vitro stimulation with specific CMV peptide epitopes to enrich CMV-specific T cells. Specimen: CD8+ T cells from cultured PBMCs, collected from culture after CMV antigen stimulation. Every receptor here comes from a human donor in good health (CMV status not recorded). Some clones in this sample may be carry-over from other donors' samples.

The gene calls are TRBV27 and TRBJ1-1; TRBD1 matches 7 bases. The CDR3 contains 15 residues. V trimming: 3 bases; J trimming: 7 bases; junction bases outside the gene matches: 11. Per germline, CDR1 MNHEY and CDR2 SMNVEV (reference sequence). The CDR3: CASSLRGRLFGEAFF. The CDR3 DNA reads as TGTGCCAGCAGTTTGAGGGGGCGGCTCTTTGGTGAAGCTTTCTTT.

The sample holds many counts of this clonotype. The chain is built from TRBV19 and TRBJ2-1, with D unclear. The CDR3 totals 13 residues. V gave up 8 bases and J gave up 0 bases, with 8 bases separating them. CDR1 is LNHDA and CDR2 is SQIVND in the germline V gene (reference sequence). The CDR3 DNA reads TGTGCCAGTGCATCGAGCTCCTACAATGAGCAGTTCTTC. Its translation: CASASSSYNEQFF.

This clonotype was counted only a few times. This chain joins TRBV19 and TRBJ1-2, with 12 bases identical to TRBD1. Trimming at V came to 2 bases and at J to 4 bases, leaving 2 bases not matched to a gene. The V gene's germline CDR1 is LNHDA and CDR2 SQIVND (reference sequence). The CDR3 runs to 15 residues. CDR3 sequence reads: CASSIKGQGAYGYTF. CDR3 DNA: TGTGCCAGTAGTATAAAGGGACAGGGGGCCTATGGCTACACCTTC.

This clonotype was counted a few times. V gene TRBV19 combines with J gene TRBJ2-7; 10 positions match TRBD2. The CDR3 has 17 residues. Germline CDR1 and CDR2: LNHDA and SQIVND (reference sequence). Trimming at V came to 3 bases and at J to 2 bases, leaving 10 bases not matched to a gene. The CDR3 coding sequence is TGTGCCAGTAGTATCGCTAGCGGGGGACCAAAAACCTACGAGCAGTACTTC. Residues: CASSIASGGPKTYEQYF.

In DNA, the CDR3 is TGTGCCAGCAGTTTAATGGGACAGTCCTACGAGCAGTACTTC. This codes for CASSLMGQSYEQYF. This chain links TRBV27 with TRBJ2-7, with 7 bases matching TRBD1. Losses at the gene ends were 2 bases for V and 1 base for J; bases not matched to a gene: 2. Germline V gives CDR1 MNHEY, CDR2 SMNVEV (reference sequence). The CDR3 contains 14 residues.

This clonotype showed up many times. This chain joins TRBV7-8 and TRBJ1-5; no clear D gene. V was clipped by 0 bases and J by 5 bases, with 17 bases between them. The CDR3 totals 17 residues. CDR1 and CDR2 from the germline V gene are SGHVS and FQNEAQ. The chain's CDR3 is CASSLAEEGGIYQPQHF. CDR3 bases: TGTGCCAGCAGCTTAGCGGAGGAGGGTGGGATATATCAGCCCCAGCATTTT.

The chain recombines TRBV27 with TRBJ2-7; no firm D call. CDR1 is MNHEY and CDR2 is SMNVEV in the germline V gene (reference sequence). Trimming stripped 4 bases from V and 2 bases from J, with 15 bases between. CDR3 length equals 15 residues. The CDR3 sequence is CASSSLGSVTYEQYF. CDR3 sequence (DNA): TGTGCCAGCAGTTCCTTAGGATCAGTGACCTACGAGCAGTACTTC.

This chain joins TRBV6-8 and TRBJ1-2, with D possibly being TRBD1 (5 bases). The CDR3 has 17 residues. The V gene lost 4 bases and the J gene lost 4 bases, with 22 bases spanning the gap. Per germline, CDR1 MNHGY and CDR2 SAAAGT. CDR3 sequence reads: CASSSEAVGLPTYGYTF. The CDR3 nucleotides are TGTGCCAGCAGTTCAGAAGCGGTGGGGCTCCCCACCTATGGCTACACCTTC.

As to this clonotype: Sequence at one end of the junction differs from germline and may be a read error. This chain links TRBV2 with TRBJ1-2; 11 bases are a match to TRBD1. Germline loops: CDR1 SNHLY, CDR2 FYNNEI. CDR3 size: 15 residues. CDR3 bases: TGTGCCAGCAGCGAAGGACAGGGGGCAAAGTATGGCTACACCTTC. This sequence encodes CASSEGQGAKYGYTF.

J is TRBJ1-1 and V is TRBV6-1; the D is unclear. The germline V and J ends were trimmed by 6 bases and 0 bases, with 14 bases remaining between them. The CDR3 spans 15 residues. The V gene's germline CDR1 is MNHNS and CDR2 SASEGT. DNA for the CDR3: TGTGCCAGCAGGAAGGTGACGAGCGTGAACACTGAAGCTTTCTTT. This encodes CASRKVTSVNTEAFF.

This clonotype turned up a few times. The rearrangement joins TRBV7-9 to TRBJ2-7; 7 bases are shared with TRBD1. The CDR3 runs to 14 residues. Per germline, CDR1 SEHNR and CDR2 FQNEAQ (reference sequence). J was trimmed by 3 bases and V by 4 bases; bases with no gene match: 6. The DNA of the CDR3 is TGTGCCAGCAGCTCTCCGGGACAGTTCTACGAGCAGTACTTC. As protein: CASSSPGQFYEQYF.

The chain combines TRBV4-1 with TRBJ1-1; 7 nucleotides agree with TRBD1. CDR3 size: 13 residues. CDR1 MGHRA and CDR2 YSYEKL come from the germline V gene. Trimming removed 1 base from V and 7 bases from J; junction bases left unmatched: 3. The DNA of the CDR3 is TGCGCCAGCAGCCAAGGGACAGGCCTTGAAGCTTTCTTT. Protein sequence: CASSQGTGLEAFF.

This clonotype came up a few times. This chain uses TRBV6-1 with TRBJ2-3; TRBD2 matches 7 bases. This CDR3 contains 15 residues. Germline V gives CDR1 MNHNS, CDR2 SASEGT. J was trimmed by 4 bases and V by 5 bases; bases with no gene match: 9. CDR3 nucleotide sequence: TGTGCCAGCAGTCCTTTGGGGGGGGTTCCAGATACGCAGTATTTT. This translates into CASSPLGGVPDTQYF.

This clonotype was seen a few times. The chain has TRBV27 and TRBJ2-7; TRBD2 matches at 7 bases. Germline V CDR1 and CDR2: MNHEY, SMNVEV (reference sequence). CDR3 length: 16 amino acids. V dropped 6 bases and J dropped 0; count of bases not matched to a gene: 11. The CDR3 reads CASSPSMRGYSYEQYF. CDR3 DNA sequence: TGTGCCAGCAGCCCCTCCATGCGGGGGTACTCCTACGAGCAGTACTTC.

The rearrangement joins TRBV4-1 to TRBJ1-2; D possibly corresponds to TRBD1 (5 bases). This CDR3 has 13 residues. Germline lookup yields CDR1 MGHRA and CDR2 YSYEKL. V gave up 3 bases and J gave up 4 bases, with 9 bases separating them. The CDR3 here is CASSQGGVYGYTF. The CDR3 nucleotides read TGCGCCAGCAGCCAGGGAGGGGTCTATGGCTACACCTTC.

In this sample, this clonotype turned up a few times. V and J are TRBV20-1 and TRBJ2-7; D may be TRBD2 (7 bases). The CDR3 spans 14 residues. The V and J ends lost 6 bases and 0 bases respectively, with 15 bases between them. CDR1 is DFQATT, CDR2 SNEGSKA, per germline (reference sequence). The CDR3 sequence is CSALGRGSSYEQYF. The CDR3 DNA reads TGCAGTGCCCTTGGGAGGGGGAGCTCCTACGAGCAGTACTTC.

J is TRBJ1-1 and V is TRBV7-6; D uncertain. Looked up from germline, CDR1 is SGHVS and CDR2 is FNYEAQ. This CDR3 is 13 amino acids long. V was clipped by 0 bases and J by 6 bases, with 8 bases between them. The CDR3 DNA reads TGTGCCAGCAGCTTAGCGCCAGCTTCTGAAGCTTTCTTT. Translation gives CASSLAPASEAFF.

A few counts support this clonotype. The chain's CDR3 is CASSNDRIGETGELFF. CDR3 coding DNA: TGTGCCAGCAGCAATGACAGGATCGGGGAAACCGGGGAGCTGTTTTTT. The rearrangement joins TRBV7-6 to TRBJ2-2; the D gene is possibly TRBD1 (6 bases). The CDR3 spans 16 residues. V lost 5 bases to trimming and J lost 5 bases, with 18 bases between them. Germline-derived CDR1 and CDR2 are SGHVS and FNYEAQ.

This clonotype came up a few times. The chain carries TRBV28 and TRBJ2-3; 7 positions agree with TRBD2. CDR3 size: 15 residues. Trimming took 8 bases from V and 3 from J; bases not matched to a gene: 11. Germline V CDR1 and CDR2: MDHEN, SYDVKM. CDR3 coding DNA: TGTGCCAGCGCAATCCAGCCCGGGGGGACAGATACGCAGTATTTT. Translating it yields CASAIQPGGTDTQYF.

The chain has TRBV7-6 and TRBJ1-1; D is undetermined. The CDR3 spans 12 residues. Germline V gene sequence: CDR1 SGHVS, CDR2 FNYEAQ. Trimming stripped 5 bases from V and 4 bases from J, with 8 bases between. CDR3 DNA sequence: TGTGCCAGCAGCGTGCAGGTCACTGAAGCTTTCTTT. Its translation is CASSVQVTEAFF.

The genes are TRBV6-1 and TRBJ1-4; possible D gene TRBD1, 5 bases. This CDR3 comprises 15 residues. The V gene lost 7 bases and the J gene lost 3 bases, with 15 bases spanning the gap. Germline V gives CDR1 MNHNS, CDR2 SASEGT. Here the CDR3 reads CASTTMGEPNEKLFF. The CDR3 bases are TGTGCCAGCACAACTATGGGGGAACCTAATGAAAAACTGTTTTTT.